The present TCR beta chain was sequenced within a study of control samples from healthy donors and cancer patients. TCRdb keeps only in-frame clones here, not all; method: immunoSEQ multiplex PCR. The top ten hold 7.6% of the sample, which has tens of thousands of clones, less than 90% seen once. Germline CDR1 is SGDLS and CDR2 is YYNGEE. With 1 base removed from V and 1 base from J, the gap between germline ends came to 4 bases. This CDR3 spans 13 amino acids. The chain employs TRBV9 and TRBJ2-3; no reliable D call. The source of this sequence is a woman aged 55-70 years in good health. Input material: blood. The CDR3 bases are TGTGCCAGCAGCGTACCGGGCACAGATACGCAGTATTTT. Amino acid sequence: CASSVPGTDTQYF.